This T cell receptor beta chain was observed in a study of response to subunit inactivated influenza vaccine. Germline CDR1 is SGHAT and CDR2 is FQNNGV. V gave up 5 bases and J gave up 1 base; unmatched junction bases: 21. This CDR3 is 21 amino acids long. This clonotype was picked up a small number of times. TCRdb used MiXCR to reprocess the RT-PCR reads, holding one entry per CDR3 protein. The table has around 600,000 distinct CDR3 sequences, roughly 12% seen once. The sample was also reused in another study, on T cells expressing NK-cell markers. That report notes: The authors made TCR beta cDNA libraries by 5'RACE template switching. This switching added a universal primer site and UMIs. TCR beta repertoires came from sorted CD3+CD56+NKG2C+, CD3+CD56+NKG2C- and CD3+CD56-NKG2C+ T cells. The study sequenced eight donors, seven HCMV-seropositive and one seronegative. Clones of NKG2C+ T cells that had expanded were of unclear HCMV specificity.

The clonotype originates from a man aged 45 to 65 who received an inactivated influenza vaccine. This chain connects TRBV11-2 to TRBJ2-1, with TRBD2 matching 9 bases. The sequenced sample was PBMCs from blood, obtained on the day of vaccination. The DNA for the CDR3 is TGTGCCAGCAGCGGGATGATAACTAGCGGGTGGGACCTGAGGTCCTACAATGAGCAGTTCTTC. Protein sequence: CASSGMITSGWDLRSYNEQFF.